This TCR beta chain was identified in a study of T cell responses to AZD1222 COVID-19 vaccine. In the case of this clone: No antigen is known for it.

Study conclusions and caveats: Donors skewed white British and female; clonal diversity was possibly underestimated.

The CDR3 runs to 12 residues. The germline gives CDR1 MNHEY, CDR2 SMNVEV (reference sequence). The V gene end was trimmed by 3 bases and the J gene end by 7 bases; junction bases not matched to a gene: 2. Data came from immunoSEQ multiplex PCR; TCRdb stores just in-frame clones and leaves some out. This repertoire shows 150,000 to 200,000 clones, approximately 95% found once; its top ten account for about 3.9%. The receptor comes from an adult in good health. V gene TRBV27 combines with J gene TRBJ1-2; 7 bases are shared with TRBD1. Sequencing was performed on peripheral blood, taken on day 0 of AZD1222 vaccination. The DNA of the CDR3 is TGTGCCAGCAGTTTGGACAGGTTTGGCTACACCTTC. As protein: CASSLDRFGYTF.